One and the same sample provided the 9 T cell receptor beta chains below, sequenced in a study of blood T cell repertoires in COVID-19 (dated by TCRdb to the early 2020s). The library was built by means of the immunoSEQ multiplex PCR assay. TCRdb holds this immuneACCESS table with in-frame rearrangements only. Some clones are missing; in checked studies, unresolved V genes explain under half, and the rest has no known cause. Present in this sample are some 460,000 clones, around 87% of which were seen just once. About 0.65% of the sample rests with the top ten. The sample was PBMCs or T cells enriched from blood (not recorded which). These TCRs come from a woman aged 18-29 years who had recovered from COVID-19.

J is TRBJ1-1 and V is TRBV19; TRBD1 aligns across 12 bases. The V segment lost 5 bases and the J segment 10 bases; nucleotides outside the gene matches: 11. This CDR3 has 15 residues. CDR1 and CDR2 from the germline V gene are LNHDA and SQIVND (reference sequence). CDR3 amino acids: CASSPNWDRGQLAFF. In nucleotides, the CDR3 is TGTGCCAGTAGTCCGAACTGGGACAGGGGGCAACTAGCTTTCTTT.

This chain links TRBV5-1 with TRBJ1-1, with 8 bases aligning to TRBD1. The CDR3 runs to 15 residues. V shed 3 bases, J shed 3 bases, and the junction held 7 bases outside the gene matches. The germline gives CDR1 SGHRS, CDR2 YFSETQ. The CDR3 DNA reads as TGCGCCAGCAGCTCCCAGGGGGCGAGTGACACTGAAGCTTTCTTT. It translates to CASSSQGASDTEAFF.

This chain uses TRBV7-8 with TRBJ2-3; D is possibly TRBD2 (6 bases). Germline V gene data show CDR1 as SGHVS and CDR2 as FQNEAQ. CDR3 length: 17 residues. V lost 1 base and J 2 bases, leaving 16 bases between the germline ends. In nucleotides, the CDR3 is TGTGCCAGCAGCTTAGATGGGGCGGGACCGAACACAGATACGCAGTATTTT. This gives the protein CASSLDGAGPNTDTQYF.

The chain carries TRBV9 and TRBJ2-5, with D perhaps matching TRBD2 (5 bases). The CDR3 runs 15 residues. Trimming left V 3 bases short and J 5 bases short, with 17 bases between. CDR1 SGDLS and CDR2 YYNGEE come from the germline V gene. CDR3 in amino acids: CASSANILAGETQYF. The CDR3 nucleotides are TGTGCCAGCAGCGCCAACATCCTAGCCGGGGAGACCCAGTACTTC.

This clone was detected once. The chain combines TRBV2 with TRBJ2-7; 11 positions agree with TRBD1. The germline V gene has CDR1 SNHLY and CDR2 FYNNEI. This CDR3 has 15 amino acids. V dropped 6 bases and J dropped 7; count of bases not matched to a gene: 11. CDR3 in DNA: TGTGCCAGCAGGCAACCGGGACAGGGGGTAAGGGAGCAGTACTTC. Protein sequence: CASRQPGQGVREQYF.

This rearrangement joins TRBV9 to TRBJ1-1; D gene ambiguous. The CDR3 runs 16 residues. Trimming removed 2 bases from V and 0 bases from J, with 14 bases in between. Germline V CDR1 and CDR2: SGDLS, YYNGEE. CDR3: CASSVSPAGVNTEAFF. The CDR3 region has the DNA TGTGCCAGCAGCGTGTCCCCCGCGGGCGTGAACACTGAAGCTTTCTTT.

This clone was seen a single time. This chain uses TRBV30 with TRBJ1-3, with unresolved D. Trimming took off 0 bases at V and 0 bases at J, with 9 bases between the two ends. Germline V gives CDR1 GTSNPN, CDR2 SVGIG (reference sequence). This CDR3 is 15 amino acids long. The CDR3 sequence: CAWSVMASSGNTIYF. The CDR3 DNA reads as TGTGCCTGGAGTGTAATGGCCAGCTCTGGAAACACCATATATTTT.

In regard to this clone: Different DNA sequences within this sample yield the same CDR3. The chain recombines TRBV27 with TRBJ2-1, with no clear D. V lost 2 bases to trimming and J lost 4 bases, with 6 bases between them. Per the germline V gene, CDR1 is MNHEY and CDR2 is SMNVEV (reference sequence). The CDR3 is 13 amino acids. CDR3 coding DNA: TGTGCCAGCAGTTTAACTGAGTACAATGAGCAGTTCTTC. This codes for CASSLTEYNEQFF.

A single count supports this clone. The rearrangement joins TRBV13 to TRBJ2-5; 7 nucleotides line up with TRBD2. Germline lookup yields CDR1 PRHDT and CDR2 FYEKMQ (reference sequence). V was clipped by 5 bases and J by 9 bases; unmatched bases: 6. This CDR3 comprises 12 residues. This chain's CDR3 is CASSNLGLAQYF. The CDR3 bases are TGTGCCAGCAGCAACCTAGGACTAGCCCAGTACTTC. Supplemented by reference TRBV13 and TRBJ2-5, the full variable domain reads AAGVIQSPRHLIKEKRETATLKCYPIPRHDTVYWYQQGPGQDPQFLISFYEKMQSDKGSIPDRFSAQQFSDYHSELNMSSLELGDSALYFCASSNLGLAQYFGPGTRLLVL.